This T cell receptor (beta chain) originates from a study of control samples from healthy donors and cancer patients (dated by TCRdb to 2019 to 2021). The library was made by the immunoSEQ multiplex PCR assay. TCRdb retrieved this table from immuneACCESS and kept in-frame rearrangements only. Not all clones are present; in checked studies, unresolved V genes account for under half, and no reason is known for the remainder. Within this sample are 140,000 or so clones, with 75% to 95% of them counted one time only. The ten largest clones represent roughly 3.2% of the sample. The germline V gene specifies MGHDK as CDR1 and SYGVNS as CDR2. The CDR3, from cysteine to phenylalanine, totals 15 residues. Just the 45-base CDR3 DNA is kept, in frame starting at base 1. V is pruned by 3 bases and J by 11 bases, leaving 10 bases of the junction without a gene match. Note on this clone: What antigen it recognizes has not been identified. No base quality values were provided; no much bigger clone lies one nucleotide off.

This receptor was obtained from a man aged 30-40 years in good health. The rearrangement combines TRBV25-1 with TRBJ1-4; TRBD1 aligns with 9 central bases. The sample taken for sequencing was blood. The nucleotide sequence is given as TGTGCCAGCAGTGATCCGGGACAGGGTTTTGGGAAACTGTTTTTT. This is translated as CASSDPGQGFGKLFF.